The clone carrying this T cell receptor beta chain has a count of ten or more. Its antigen is currently unknown. Listed TCR primers and previously described methods were used for bulk TCR libraries. MiXCR was run by TCRdb on the PCR reads, yielding one entry per CDR3 protein. The sample carries approximately 590,000 distinct CDR3 sequences, 25% recorded once. This CDR3 contains 14 residues. V lost 6 bases and J lost 0, with 10 bases in between. CDR1 is SGHTA and CDR2 is FQGTGA in the germline V gene. These data belong to a study of molecular identifiers for immune sequencing clone quantification. Study as a whole: Replicate RNA came from approximately 20,000 or 98,000 naive CD8 cells and was split five ways, and four parts were sequenced. Study-wide results and limits: A shared barcode on identical TCR molecules could lead to underestimated sizes for highly expanded clones. Under 1% of molecules in naive cells, but over 99% of effector molecules, belonged to clones above 20 RNA copies.

Specimen: naive CD8+ T cells from blood, with Jurkat cell RNA spiked in. Subset here: FACS-sorted CD8+CD4-CCR7+CD45RA+ naive T cells. The rearrangement joins TRBV7-3 to TRBJ2-3; D is ambiguous. The receptor's source is a human donor in good health. Some libraries in this study had Jurkat cell RNA spiked in. CDR3 region: CASSLTGSTDTQYF. CDR3 sequence (DNA): TGTGCCAGCAGTTTGACTGGGAGCACAGATACGCAGTATTTT.